Below, 28 T cell receptor beta chains from the same sample are listed, as sequenced in a study of T cells after yellow fever vaccination. TCRdb reprocessed the 5' RACE reads via MiXCR and lists one record per CDR3 protein. The sample lists fewer than 450,000 distinct CDR3 sequences, 7% to 9% seen once, with approximately 18% in the top ten. The sequencing here drew on PBMCs, taken around 45 days after the first yellow fever vaccination. Every receptor here comes from a man aged 18 to 35 who received the YFV17D yellow fever vaccine.

This clonotype was detected a few times. The junction shows a germline mismatch at one end, possibly a read error. This CDR3 reads CASTLSGNNEQFF. DNA for the CDR3: TGTGCCAGCACCTTATCGGGGAACAATGAGCAGTTCTTC. This rearrangement joins TRBV7-9 to TRBJ2-1; weak D call: TRBD2 (5 bases). Germline values: CDR1 SEHNR, CDR2 FQNEAQ (reference sequence). CDR3 size: 13 residues.

This clonotype has a handful of counts. The chain joins TRBV5-1 to TRBJ1-5; D is possibly TRBD1 (5 bases). Trimming took 1 base from V and 7 from J, leaving 15 bases between them. Germline V gene sequence: CDR1 SGHRS, CDR2 YFSETQ. CDR3 size: 15 residues. Written as DNA, the CDR3 is TGCGCCAGCAGCTTGTCTAGTGGAGCAGGGCAGCCCCAGCATTTT. Protein: CASSLSSGAGQPQHF.

The chain employs TRBV12-3 or TRBV12-4 and TRBJ2-7, with 12 bases matching TRBD2. The CDR3 length is 15 residues. The J segment lost 0 bases and the V segment lost 6 bases, leaving 3 bases of the junction unmatched. Here the CDR3 DNA reads TGTGCCAGCAGGACTAGCGGGGGATTCTCCTACGAGCAGTACTTC. Translation gives CASRTSGGFSYEQYF.

Sample share makes this clonotype large. J is TRBJ2-3 and V is TRBV20-1; 8 bases align to TRBD1. From germline, CDR1 is DFQATT and CDR2 SNEGSKA (reference sequence). Trimming removed 5 bases from V and 6 bases from J; junction bases left unmatched: 7. The CDR3 has 13 residues. CDR3 amino acids: CSAPDRGLDTQYF. In nucleotides, the CDR3 is TGCAGTGCTCCCGACAGGGGACTGGATACGCAGTATTTT.

In this sample, this clonotype turned up a few times. This sequence joins TRBV9 and TRBJ1-1, with TRBD1 as a possible D gene (5 bases). V was pared by 3 bases and J by 5 bases, with 17 bases between. Germline CDR1 SGDLS, CDR2 YYNGEE. The CDR3 is made up of 15 amino acids. The CDR3 DNA sequence: TGTGCCAGCAGCGCTTCCCCAGACAGTAATACTGAAGCTTTCTTT. This gives the protein CASSASPDSNTEAFF.

There are a few counts of this clonotype. V gene TRBV5-1 combines with J gene TRBJ1-5; D is ambiguous. Germline V lookup: CDR1 SGHRS, CDR2 YFSETQ. CDR3 size: 13 residues. V lost 1 base and J lost 5, with 7 bases in between. In DNA, the CDR3 is TGCGCCAGCAGCTTGTCGGGTTATCAGCCCCAGCATTTT. Translated, it gives CASSLSGYQPQHF.

Here the CDR3 reads CASSGRTGIEVPQHF. CDR3 in DNA: TGTGCCAGCAGTGGACGGACAGGGATCGAGGTGCCCCAGCATTTT. The V and J genes are TRBV6-1 and TRBJ1-5; 8 bases are shared with TRBD1. Losses at the gene ends were 4 bases for V and 9 bases for J; bases not matched to a gene: 11. Germline lookup yields CDR1 MNHNS and CDR2 SASEGT. The CDR3 extends over 15 amino acids.

The rearrangement uses TRBV28 and TRBJ2-4; D gene uncertain. The ends were cut back, 5 bases at V and 1 base at J, with 12 bases in the middle. Germline V gene data show CDR1 as MDHEN and CDR2 as SYDVKM. The CDR3 has 15 residues. In nucleotides, the CDR3 is TGTGCCAGCAGTCCCTTGGGAATTGCCAAAAACATTCAGTACTTC. Protein product: CASSPLGIAKNIQYF. Drawing the rest from reference TRBV28 and TRBJ2-4, the complete variable domain is DVKVTQSSRYLVKRTGEKVFLECVQDMDHENMFWYRQDPGLGLRLIYFSYDVKMKEKGDIPEGYSVSREKKERFSLILESASTNQTSMYLCASSPLGIAKNIQYFGAGTRLSVL.

This clonotype was seen a handful of times. The V gene is TRBV28, the J gene TRBJ1-2; 7 bases are a match to TRBD1. Germline V gives CDR1 MDHEN, CDR2 SYDVKM. The CDR3 loop spans 15 amino acids. V lost 2 bases, J lost 8 bases, and 11 bases stayed unmatched. DNA of the CDR3: TGTGCCAGCAGTTTAGGAGACAGGGTCATCGGGGGCTACACCTTC. Its translation is CASSLGDRVIGGYTF.

This clonotype has just a few counts. The chain carries TRBV20-1 and TRBJ2-4; 7 nucleotides match TRBD2. The CDR3 is 15 amino acids. With V trimmed by 0 bases and J by 8 bases, 10 bases remained unmatched. The germline V gene has CDR1 DFQATT and CDR2 SNEGSKA (reference sequence). The CDR3 reads CSAREGWRGRYIQYF. The CDR3 DNA reads as TGCAGTGCTAGAGAAGGCTGGCGGGGGAGGTACATTCAGTACTTC.

This clonotype was seen more than once but under ten times. The rearrangement links TRBV5-1 to TRBJ1-6; D unresolved. CDR3 size: 17 residues. The germline V and J ends were trimmed by 0 bases and 5 bases, with 15 bases remaining between them. Germline V gene sequence: CDR1 SGHRS, CDR2 YFSETQ. The CDR3 region is CASSLALARRNNSPLHF. For the CDR3, the DNA is TGCGCCAGCAGCTTGGCGCTGGCACGACGGAATAATTCACCCCTCCACTTT.

The chain is built from TRBV20-1 and TRBJ2-3, with TRBD1 matching 10 bases. Per the germline V gene, CDR1 is DFQATT and CDR2 is SNEGSKA (reference sequence). The CDR3 runs to 15 residues. The ends lost 1 base at V and 4 bases at J; junction bases unmatched: 5. The CDR3: CSARVGTGEADTQYF. In DNA form, the CDR3 reads TGCAGTGCTAGAGTAGGGACAGGGGAGGCAGATACGCAGTATTTT.

The CDR3 region is CSARPGSSSYTF. The CDR3 DNA reads as TGCAGTGCTAGGCCCGGGTCCAGCAGCTACACCTTC. The chain combines TRBV20-1 with TRBJ1-2, with unresolved D. Per the germline V gene, CDR1 is DFQATT and CDR2 is SNEGSKA (reference sequence). The V gene lost 3 bases and the J gene lost 9 bases, with 14 bases spanning the gap. The CDR3 has 12 amino acids.

This clonotype appeared many times. V and J are TRBV20-1 and TRBJ1-1, with a possible D match to TRBD1 (5 bases). The germline V gene has CDR1 DFQATT and CDR2 SNEGSKA (reference sequence). The CDR3 is 15 amino acids. Trimming shortened V by 2 bases and J by 3 bases, and 16 bases separated the two germline ends. The CDR3: CSARSGGRRDTEAFF. CDR3 in DNA: TGCAGTGCTAGATCGGGGGGAAGACGGGACACTGAAGCTTTCTTT.

The chain employs TRBV27 and TRBJ2-2; a possible D gene is TRBD1 (6 bases). The CDR3 length is 14 residues. The V and J ends lost 6 bases and 3 bases respectively, with 11 bases between them. Germline assignment: CDR1 MNHEY and CDR2 SMNVEV (reference sequence). CDR3 sequence reads: CASRVGGYTGELFF. DNA for the CDR3: TGTGCCAGCAGGGTTGGGGGCTACACCGGGGAGCTGTTTTTT.

This clonotype showed up just a few times. The rearrangement links TRBV9 to TRBJ2-1, with 7 bases that match TRBD2. The CDR3 spans 15 residues. V dropped 4 bases and J dropped 2; count of bases not matched to a gene: 6. CDR1 and CDR2 from the germline V gene are SGDLS and YYNGEE. The CDR3 DNA follows: TGTGCCAGCAGCCTCACTAGCGTCCCCTACAATGAGCAGTTCTTC. This encodes CASSLTSVPYNEQFF. The full variable domain, completed using reference TRBV9 and TRBJ2-1, is DSGVTQTPKHLITATGQRVTLRCSPRSGDLSVYWYQQSLDQGLQFLIQYYNGEERAKGNILERFSAQQFPDLHSELNLSSLELGDSALYFCASSLTSVPYNEQFFGPGTRLTVL.

This chain connects TRBV6-6 to TRBJ1-6; 9 bases are a match to TRBD1. The CDR3 consists of 12 residues. Germline V CDR1 and CDR2: MNHNY, SVGAGI (reference sequence). V lost 8 bases to trimming and J lost 9 bases; unmatched junction nucleotides: 2. The CDR3 region is CASGTGTSPLHF. CDR3 nucleotides: TGTGCCAGCGGGACAGGGACTTCACCCCTCCACTTT.

This chain uses TRBV7-3 with TRBJ2-1; a weak D match, TRBD2 (6 bases). This CDR3 spans 11 amino acids. V was pared by 4 bases and J by 14 bases, with 12 bases between. The V gene's germline CDR1 is SGHTA and CDR2 FQGTGA. The DNA for the CDR3 is TGTGCCAGCAGCTCCGGGGGAGAGAAGTTCTTC. Translation: CASSSGGEKFF.

This rearrangement joins TRBV7-2 to TRBJ2-7; the match to TRBD1 covers 9 bases. V trimming: 1 base; J trimming: 3 bases; junction bases outside the gene matches: 1. This CDR3 has 14 amino acids. Germline lookup yields CDR1 SGHTA and CDR2 FQGNSA. In nucleotides, the CDR3 is TGTGCCAGCAGCTTAGACAGGGGGCTCTACGAGCAGTACTTC. Encoded protein: CASSLDRGLYEQYF.

This clonotype was detected only a few times. This chain uses TRBV28 with TRBJ1-1; unclear D gene. Trimming removed 1 base at V and 1 base at J, with 7 bases between. CDR3 length: 14 residues. Germline CDR1 is MDHEN and CDR2 is SYDVKM. CDR3 nucleotides: TGTGCCAGCAGTTTATTCCAACGGAACACTGAAGCTTTCTTT. This translates into CASSLFQRNTEAFF. The full variable domain, rest sourced from reference TRBV28 and TRBJ1-1, is DVKVTQSSRYLVKRTGEKVFLECVQDMDHENMFWYRQDPGLGLRLIYFSYDVKMKEKGDIPEGYSVSREKKERFSLILESASTNQTSMYLCASSLFQRNTEAFFGQGTRLTVV.

This chain joins TRBV29-1 and TRBJ1-1, with 7 positions matching TRBD1. Germline loops: CDR1 SQVTM, CDR2 ANQGSEA. The junction had 11 bases not matched to a gene; V was cut back by 4 bases and J by 3 bases. This CDR3 spans 15 amino acids. The DNA for the CDR3 is TGCAGCGTTGGAAGAGGGGGCGAGGCGGACACTGAAGCTTTCTTT. It codes for CSVGRGGEADTEAFF. Complete variable domain (other parts from reference TRBV29-1 and TRBJ1-1): SAVISQKPSRDICQRGTSLTIQCQVDSQVTMMFWYRQQPGQSLTLIATANQGSEATYESGFVIDKFPISRPNLTFSTLTVSNMSPEDSSIYLCSVGRGGEADTEAFFGQGTRLTVV.

Only a few counts were recorded for this clonotype. The chain couples TRBV10-3 to TRBJ2-5, with D perhaps TRBD1 (6 bases). CDR1 and CDR2 from the germline V gene are ENHRY and SYGVKD. Deletions cut 3 bases from V and 4 bases from J, with 12 bases between. This CDR3 contains 14 residues. CDR3 nucleotide sequence: TGTGCCATCAGTGATCCAGGGGTTGGAGAGACCCAGTACTTC. This encodes CAISDPGVGETQYF.

The table lists this clonotype with a few counts. CDR3 sequence (DNA): TGTGCCAGCAGCTCCAGGGTCACCAAGCGTGGCTACACCTTC. It codes for CASSSRVTKRGYTF. V usage is TRBV7-9 and J usage is TRBJ1-2, with D perhaps TRBD1 (5 bases). V gave up 4 bases and J gave up 7 bases, with 16 bases separating them. The CDR3 covers 14 residues. Germline V CDR1 and CDR2: SEHNR, FQNEAQ (reference sequence).

This clonotype occurred many times. The CDR3 reads CASSISTGFAGELFF. The CDR3 DNA reads as TGTGCCAGCTCAATCTCGACAGGGTTCGCCGGGGAGCTGTTTTTT. The chain joins TRBV18 to TRBJ2-2; 7 bases fit TRBD1. V dropped 5 bases and J dropped 6; count of bases not matched to a gene: 9. This CDR3 region has 15 residues. Per the germline V gene, CDR1 is KGHSH and CDR2 is LQKENI.

The chain recombines TRBV7-2 with TRBJ2-5, with D unresolved. CDR1 is SGHTA, CDR2 FQGNSA, per germline. The V end lost 5 bases, the J end lost 3 bases, and 13 bases lay between the germline ends. CDR3 length: 14 residues. The CDR3 nucleotides read TGTGCCAGCAGCCAGATGCGTGACAAAGAGACCCAGTACTTC. Translated: CASSQMRDKETQYF. The full variable domain, rest sourced from reference TRBV7-2 and TRBJ2-5, is GAGVSQSPSNKVTEKGKDVELRCDPISGHTALYWYRQSLGQGLEFLIYFQGNSAPDKSGLPSDRFSAERTGGSVSTLTIQRTQQEDSAVYLCASSQMRDKETQYFGPGTRLLVL.

The sample holds a few counts of this clonotype. This sequence joins TRBV5-6 and TRBJ1-1; D unresolved. Germline loops: CDR1 SGHDT, CDR2 YYEEEE. V was cut by 2 bases and J by 1 base, with 15 bases left in between. The CDR3 is 16 amino acids. The CDR3 loop reads CASSFGLGSRNTEAFF. Here the CDR3 DNA reads TGTGCCAGCAGCTTTGGGTTGGGCAGTAGGAACACTGAAGCTTTCTTT.

The table lists this clonotype with a few counts. The rearrangement uses TRBV6-5 and TRBJ1-6; the D gene is possibly TRBD1 (6 bases). Germline values: CDR1 MNHEY, CDR2 SVGAGI. This CDR3 is built from 18 residues. Trimming took 0 bases from V and 0 from J, leaving 12 bases between them. As DNA, the CDR3 is TGTGCCAGCAGTTACTCGGCAGGGGCCAGCTCCTATAATTCACCCCTCCACTTT. Amino acids: CASSYSAGASSYNSPLHF.

This chain links TRBV5-1 with TRBJ2-1; D uncertain. The germline V gene has CDR1 SGHRS and CDR2 YFSETQ. V lost 5 bases to trimming and J lost 7 bases, with 13 bases between them. The CDR3 extends over 13 amino acids. CDR3 bases: TGCGCCAGCAGGGAAACGGCGAGGAATGAGCAGTTCTTC. Protein sequence: CASRETARNEQFF.